The clone carrying this T cell receptor (beta chain) was found many times. What it binds is not known. V lost 6 bases, J lost 3 bases, and 12 bases stayed unmatched. The CDR3 has 17 residues. Germline lookup yields CDR1 MNHEY and CDR2 SVGAGI. The sample belongs to a study of T cells after yellow fever vaccination. The study's findings and limits: Clones that expanded after primary vaccination mostly reappeared after the booster (just over 95% CD4, 88% CD8).

MiXCR, run by TCRdb on the 5' RACE reads, gives a single entry per CDR3 protein. The sample has about 69,000 distinct CDR3 sequences; under 6.5% are singletons. The chain is built from TRBV6-5 and TRBJ2-3, with TRBD2 matching 10 bases. Sequenced material: CD4+ T cells sorted from PBMCs, taken approximately 16 days after the first yellow fever vaccination. The receptor's source is a man in his late teens or twenties who received the YFV17D yellow fever vaccine. The CDR3 DNA reads as TGTGCCAGCAGCCCCGAAAGCGGGGGGGCTAGGACAGATACGCAGTATTTT. Protein sequence: CASSPESGGARTDTQYF.